This T cell receptor beta chain was sequenced during a study of PD-1 blockade in mismatch repair-deficient tumors (dated by TCRdb to the late 2010s). Some background on the complete study: Between late 2013 and 2016, the trial enrolled 86 consecutive patients with about twelve mismatch repair-deficient cancer types, every one of whom had been previously treated and was progressing. Tumor-associated T cell clones in the peripheral blood of patients responding to PD-1 blockade were tracked using deep sequencing of TCR CDR3 regions.

The protocol used for the library was the immunoSEQ multiplex PCR assay. The source is immuneACCESS, and TCRdb retained only in-frame sequences with V and J called. Part of the clones is not carried over; for the studies checked, unresolved V genes explain less than half of this, and the remainder is unexplained. This sample has about 34,000 clones in its table, and roughly 80% of those were observed once. The ten largest clonotypes hold 3% to 4% of the sample. For each enrolled patient, mismatch repair deficiency was established using either polymerase chain reaction or immunohistochemistry. A few patients who responded to pembrolizumab therapy underwent TCR sequencing. The phase II trial prospectively tested pembrolizumab PD-1 blockade in advanced mismatch repair-deficient cancers regardless of tissue of origin. Peripheral blood T cell samples were serially collected before and at multiple times after PD-1 blockade was started. Blood sampling times were expressed in weeks after the first pembrolizumab dose.

Summary of the overall study and its limitations: After pembrolizumab, tumor-resident clones, which were often undetectable in blood before treatment, expanded rapidly and then contracted, generally ahead of radiologic responses.

Note on this clone: The antigen it recognizes is unknown. Per-nucleotide qualities are absent, and no much larger clonotype sits a single base away.

CDR3 length: 14 amino acids, cysteine to phenylalanine. Only the CDR3 portion is preserved as DNA: 42 bases, with reading frame beginning at the first base. The CDR1 and CDR2 encoded by the germline V gene (reference sequence) are LNHDA and SQIVND. The germline V end is reduced by 3 bases and the J end by 4 bases; junction bases left unmatched: 5. The receptor comes from an adult with mismatch repair-deficient cancer. The source was PBMCs, collected approximately 6 weeks after starting pembrolizumab. The chain is assembled from TRBV19 and TRBJ1-1, with 7 bases matching TRBD1. The sequenced DNA is TGTGCCAGTAGTATCACAGGGGTGGGCACTGAAGCTTTCTTT. Translation gives CASSITGVGTEAFF.